The source of this T cell receptor beta chain is a study of T-cell reconstitution after alpha-beta-depleted transplantation in children (dated by TCRdb to 2016 to 2017). About the full investigation: Using TCR repertoire profiling, the study followed T-cell immune reconstitution in a quantitative way in children after TCRalphabeta/CD19-depleted allogeneic hematopoietic cell transplantation.

The germline V gene supplies CDR1 SGHVS and CDR2 FQNEAQ. Trimming at the junction amounts to 3 bases on V and 8 bases on J, and the germline ends lie 5 bases apart. The CDR3, from cysteine to phenylalanine, totals 12 residues. CDR3 DNA only is kept here, 36 bases in frame from base 1. This clonotype appeared many times. It has no known antigen specificity. Per-base qualities were not stored, and no clone one base away is much larger. The receptor library was made with PCR. TCRdb records Illumina HiSeq 2500 as the sequencer. To normalize quantification of the TCRbeta repertoire, the TCR libraries were built with molecular barcoding that relied on unique molecular identifiers. TCRdb handled the public reads itself, with Q25 trimming in fastp and clone calling in MiXCR, and kept productive beta chains. For every CDR3 protein sequence, its rows merge into one entry that carries the most common genes and DNA. Within this sample are some 76,000 distinct CDR3 sequences, with roughly a tenth of them counted one time only. In total, the top ten clones hold under 15% of the sample.

The sample's treatment or condition label is to be understood as: allogeneic hematopoietic cell transplantation with graft depleted of TCRalphabeta T cells and CD19 B cells. Transplant recipients were children who received TCRalphabeta/CD19-depleted allogeneic hematopoietic cell grafts. Study-wide conclusions, independent of this receptor: In some patients, the high TCRbeta diversity seen at day 60 was put down to recipient T cells and intrathymic progenitors that had survived conditioning. The apparently early recovery of alphabetaT-cell counts about two months after transplant reportedly depended on only several hundred rapidly expanded clones that came from non-depleted graft cells. Hyperexpanded clone frequencies declined over subsequent months; after one year, T-cell counts and TCRbeta diversity were mostly attributed to newly produced T cells.

The sequence was collected from a boy aged 10-17 years with acute myeloid leukemia, due to receive a stem cell transplant. This chain is built from TRBV7-8 and TRBJ1-6; no D gene call is confident. The material sequenced was PBMCs, taken before TCRalphabeta/CD19-depleted stem cell transplant. The DNA sequence follows: TGTGCCAGCAGCTTTCGAGATTCACCCCTCCACTTT. This encodes CASSFRDSPLHF.